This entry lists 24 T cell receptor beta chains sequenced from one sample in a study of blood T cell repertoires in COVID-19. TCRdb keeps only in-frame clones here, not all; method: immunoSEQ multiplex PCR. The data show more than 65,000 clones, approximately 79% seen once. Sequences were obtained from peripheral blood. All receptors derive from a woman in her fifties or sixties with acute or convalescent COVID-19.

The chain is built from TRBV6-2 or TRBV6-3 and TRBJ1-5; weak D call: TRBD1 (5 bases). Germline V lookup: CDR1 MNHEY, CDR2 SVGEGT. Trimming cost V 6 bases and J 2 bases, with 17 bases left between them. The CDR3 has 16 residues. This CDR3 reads CASSPTPRGGNQPQHF. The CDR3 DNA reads TGTGCCAGCAGCCCAACCCCAAGGGGTGGCAATCAGCCCCAGCATTTT.

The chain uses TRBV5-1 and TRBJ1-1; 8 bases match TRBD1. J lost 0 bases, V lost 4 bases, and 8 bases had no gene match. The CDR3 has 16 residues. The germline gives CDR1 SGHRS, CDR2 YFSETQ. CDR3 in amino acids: CASSRTQGGLNTEAFF. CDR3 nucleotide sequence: TGCGCCAGCAGCCGGACACAGGGGGGTCTGAACACTGAAGCTTTCTTT.

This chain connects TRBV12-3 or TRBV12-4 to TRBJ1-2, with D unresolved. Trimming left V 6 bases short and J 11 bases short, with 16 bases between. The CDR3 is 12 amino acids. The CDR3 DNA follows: TGTGCCAGCAGCCCCCCGGCTGGGCGATACACCTTC. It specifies CASSPPAGRYTF.

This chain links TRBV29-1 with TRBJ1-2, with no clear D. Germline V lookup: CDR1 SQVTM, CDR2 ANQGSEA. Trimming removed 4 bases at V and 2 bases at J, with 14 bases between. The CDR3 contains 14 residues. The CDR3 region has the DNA TGCAGCGTTGTCCCAGCGACGGTAAACTATGGCTACACCTTC. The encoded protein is CSVVPATVNYGYTF.

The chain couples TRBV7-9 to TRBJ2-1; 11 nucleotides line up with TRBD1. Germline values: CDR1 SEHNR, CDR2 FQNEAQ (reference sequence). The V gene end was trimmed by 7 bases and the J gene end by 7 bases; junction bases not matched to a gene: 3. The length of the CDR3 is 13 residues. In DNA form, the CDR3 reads TGTGCCAGCACCGGGACAGGGGGAAATGAGCAGTTCTTC. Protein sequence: CASTGTGGNEQFF.

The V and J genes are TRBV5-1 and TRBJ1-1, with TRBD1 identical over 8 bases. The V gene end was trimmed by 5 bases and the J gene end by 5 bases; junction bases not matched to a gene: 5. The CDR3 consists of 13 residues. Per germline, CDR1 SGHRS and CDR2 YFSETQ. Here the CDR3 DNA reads TGCGCCAGCAGGCCAGGGGGCATGACTGAAGCTTTCTTT. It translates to CASRPGGMTEAFF.

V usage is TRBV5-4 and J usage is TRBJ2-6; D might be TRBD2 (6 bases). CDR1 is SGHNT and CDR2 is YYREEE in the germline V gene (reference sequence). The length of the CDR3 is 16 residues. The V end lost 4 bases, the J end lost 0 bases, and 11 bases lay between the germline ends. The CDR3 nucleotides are TGTGCCAGCAGCCTCGGGGGAAGCTCTGGGGCCAACGTCCTGACTTTC. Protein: CASSLGGSSGANVLTF.

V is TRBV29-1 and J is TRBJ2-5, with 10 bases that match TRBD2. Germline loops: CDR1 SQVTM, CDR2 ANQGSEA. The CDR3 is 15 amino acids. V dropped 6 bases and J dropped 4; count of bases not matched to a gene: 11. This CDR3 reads CSVAALAGVGETQYF. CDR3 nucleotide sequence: TGCAGCGTCGCAGCCCTAGCGGGAGTTGGAGAGACCCAGTACTTC. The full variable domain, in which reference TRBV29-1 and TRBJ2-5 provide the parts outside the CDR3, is SAVISQKPSRDICQRGTSLTIQCQVDSQVTMMFWYRQQPGQSLTLIATANQGSEATYESGFVIDKFPISRPNLTFSTLTVSNMSPEDSSIYLCSVAALAGVGETQYFGPGTRLLVL.

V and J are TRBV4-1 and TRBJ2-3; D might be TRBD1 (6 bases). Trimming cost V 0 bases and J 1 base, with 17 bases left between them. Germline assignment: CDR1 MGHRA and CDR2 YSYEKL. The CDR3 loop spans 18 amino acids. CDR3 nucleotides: TGCGCCAGCAGCCAAGATGGGCAGGCGACAGGTGGCACAGATACGCAGTATTTT. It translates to CASSQDGQATGGTDTQYF.

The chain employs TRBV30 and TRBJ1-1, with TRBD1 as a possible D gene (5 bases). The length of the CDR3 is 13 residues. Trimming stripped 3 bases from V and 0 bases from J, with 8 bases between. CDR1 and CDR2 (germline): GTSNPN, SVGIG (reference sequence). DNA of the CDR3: TGTGCCTGGAGCGGACAATTGAACACTGAAGCTTTCTTT. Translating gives CAWSGQLNTEAFF.

CDR3 sequence: CASSQLAAGNSPLHF. CDR3 in DNA: TGTGCCAGCAGCCAGTTGGCAGCGGGGAATTCACCCCTCCACTTT. The chain uses TRBV14 and TRBJ1-6; no firm D call. The CDR3 extends over 15 amino acids. Trimming pared 3 bases from V and 7 bases from J, leaving 13 bases between. The V gene's germline CDR1 is SGHDN and CDR2 FVKESK.

The DNA for the CDR3 is TGTGCCAGCAGTTTGACCGGGCTAGCGGGAAGCGAGCAGTACTTC. It translates to CASSLTGLAGSEQYF. The V call is TRBV27, the J call TRBJ2-7; TRBD2 aligns across 9 bases. The germline V gene encodes CDR1 MNHEY and CDR2 SMNVEV (reference sequence). J gave up 6 bases and V 3 bases, and 9 bases lay outside the gene matches. The CDR3 is made up of 15 amino acids.

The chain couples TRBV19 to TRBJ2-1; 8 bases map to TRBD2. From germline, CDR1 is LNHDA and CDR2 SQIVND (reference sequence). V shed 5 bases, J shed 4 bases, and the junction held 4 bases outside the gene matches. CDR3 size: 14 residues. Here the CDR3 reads CASSGSGGYNEQFF. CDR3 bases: TGTGCCAGTAGTGGGTCGGGGGGGTACAATGAGCAGTTCTTC.

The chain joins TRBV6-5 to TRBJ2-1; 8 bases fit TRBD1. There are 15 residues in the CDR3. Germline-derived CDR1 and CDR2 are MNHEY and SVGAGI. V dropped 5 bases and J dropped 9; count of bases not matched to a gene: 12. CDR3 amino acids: CASSSTGTGGFEQFF. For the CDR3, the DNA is TGTGCCAGCAGTAGCACCGGGACAGGTGGATTTGAGCAGTTCTTC.

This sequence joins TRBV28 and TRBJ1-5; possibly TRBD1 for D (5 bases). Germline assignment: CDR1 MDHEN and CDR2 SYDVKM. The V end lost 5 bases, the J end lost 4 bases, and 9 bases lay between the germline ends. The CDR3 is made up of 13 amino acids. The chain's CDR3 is CASSGGGNQPQHF. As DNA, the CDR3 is TGTGCCAGCAGTGGGGGGGGGAATCAGCCCCAGCATTTT.

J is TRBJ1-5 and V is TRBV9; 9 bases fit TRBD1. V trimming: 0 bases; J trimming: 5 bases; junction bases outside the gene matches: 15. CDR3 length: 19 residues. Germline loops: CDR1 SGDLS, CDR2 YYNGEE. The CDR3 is CASSVEELRRDRVYQPQHF. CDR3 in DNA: TGTGCCAGCAGCGTAGAGGAATTACGCCGGGACAGGGTCTATCAGCCCCAGCATTTT.

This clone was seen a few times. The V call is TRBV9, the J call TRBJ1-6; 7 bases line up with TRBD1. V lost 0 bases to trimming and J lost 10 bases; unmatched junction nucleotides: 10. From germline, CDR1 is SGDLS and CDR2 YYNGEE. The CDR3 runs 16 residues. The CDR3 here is CASSVGDRQGGSPLHF. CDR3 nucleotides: TGTGCCAGCAGCGTAGGAGATCGTCAGGGGGGATCACCCCTCCACTTT. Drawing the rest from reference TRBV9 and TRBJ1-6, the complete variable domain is DSGVTQTPKHLITATGQRVTLRCSPRSGDLSVYWYQQSLDQGLQFLIQYYNGEERAKGNILERFSAQQFPDLHSELNLSSLELGDSALYFCASSVGDRQGGSPLHFGNGTRLTVT.

This chain's CDR3 is CASSAGTVLNIQYF. CDR3 coding DNA: TGTGCCAGCAGCGCCGGGACAGTACTAAACATTCAGTACTTC. The chain carries TRBV7-2 and TRBJ2-4; 7 positions agree with TRBD1. The CDR3 runs to 14 residues. J was trimmed by 6 bases and V by 5 bases; bases with no gene match: 7. Germline CDR1 SGHTA, CDR2 FQGNSA.

The CDR3 loop is CATSDTRASSGNEQFF. The CDR3 DNA follows: TGTGCCACCAGTGATACCCGGGCTAGCTCGGGCAATGAGCAGTTCTTC. This chain joins TRBV24-1 and TRBJ2-1; tentative D call: TRBD2 (5 bases). Germline values: CDR1 KGHDR, CDR2 SFDVKD. Trimming pared 3 bases from V and 6 bases from J, leaving 17 bases between. There are 16 residues in the CDR3.

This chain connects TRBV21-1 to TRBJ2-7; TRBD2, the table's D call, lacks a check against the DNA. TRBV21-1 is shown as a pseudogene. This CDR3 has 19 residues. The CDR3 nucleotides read TGTGCCACTATAATAATGGTCCATAGCGGGAGAAGTTGGTCCATCGAGCAGTACTTC. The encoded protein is CATIIMVHSGRSWSIEQYF.

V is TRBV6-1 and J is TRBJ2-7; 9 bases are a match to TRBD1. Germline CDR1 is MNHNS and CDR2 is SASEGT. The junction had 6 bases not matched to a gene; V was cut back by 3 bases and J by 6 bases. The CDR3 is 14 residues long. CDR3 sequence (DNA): TGTGCCAGCAGTGACCGGACAGGGGCGGTCGAGCAGTACTTC. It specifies CASSDRTGAVEQYF.

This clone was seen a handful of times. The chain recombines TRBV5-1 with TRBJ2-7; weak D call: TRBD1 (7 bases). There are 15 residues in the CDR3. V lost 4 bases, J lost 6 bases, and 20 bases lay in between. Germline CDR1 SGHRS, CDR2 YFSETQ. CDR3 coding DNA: TGCGCCAGCAGCCCGGTGGAGGGGGCTTCTCTCGAGCAGTACTTC. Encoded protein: CASSPVEGASLEQYF.

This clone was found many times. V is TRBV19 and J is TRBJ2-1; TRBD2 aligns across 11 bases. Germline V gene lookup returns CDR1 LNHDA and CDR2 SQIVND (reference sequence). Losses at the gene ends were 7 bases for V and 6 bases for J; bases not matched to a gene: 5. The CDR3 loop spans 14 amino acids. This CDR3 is CASTIAGGLNEQFF. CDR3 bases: TGTGCCAGTACCATAGCGGGAGGGCTCAATGAGCAGTTCTTC.

The CDR3, as DNA: TGTGCCATCAGTTCAGGAGGAACTGAAGCTTTCTTT. This codes for CAISSGGTEAFF. J is TRBJ1-1 and V is TRBV10-3; no reliable D call. Germline CDR1 reads ENHRY; CDR2 reads SYGVKD. Trimming cost V 5 bases and J 5 bases, with 9 bases left between them. The CDR3 totals 12 residues.